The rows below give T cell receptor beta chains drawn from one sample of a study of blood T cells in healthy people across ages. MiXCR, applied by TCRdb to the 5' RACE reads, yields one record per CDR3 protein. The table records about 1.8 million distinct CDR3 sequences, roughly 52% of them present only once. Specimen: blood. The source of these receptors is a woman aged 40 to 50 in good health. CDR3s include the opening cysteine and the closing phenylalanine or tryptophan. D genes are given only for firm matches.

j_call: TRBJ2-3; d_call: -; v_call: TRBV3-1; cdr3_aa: CASSELGETDTQYF
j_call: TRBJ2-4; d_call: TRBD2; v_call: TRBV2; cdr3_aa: CASRGLAGGVLAKNIQYF
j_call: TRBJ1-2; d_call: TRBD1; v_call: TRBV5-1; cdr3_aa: CASSLPGTGVRYTF
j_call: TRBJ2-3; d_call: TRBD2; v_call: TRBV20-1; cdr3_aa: CSARDQRGTDTQYF
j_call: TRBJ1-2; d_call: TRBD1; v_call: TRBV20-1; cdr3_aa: CSGPQGANYGYTF
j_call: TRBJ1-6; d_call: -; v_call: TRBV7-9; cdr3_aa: CASSLEGRNSPLHF
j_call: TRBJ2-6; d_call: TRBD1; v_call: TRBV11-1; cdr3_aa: CASSFVIPNRDRGLQAGANVLTF
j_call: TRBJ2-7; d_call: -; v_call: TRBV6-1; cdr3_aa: CASKSSYEQYF
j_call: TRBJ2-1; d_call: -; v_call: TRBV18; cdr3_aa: CASSRRGTALDNEQFF
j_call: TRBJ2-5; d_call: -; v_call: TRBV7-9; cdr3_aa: CASSSPGLREETQYF
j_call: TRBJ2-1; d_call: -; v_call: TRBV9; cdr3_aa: CASSVVSRRGYNEQFF
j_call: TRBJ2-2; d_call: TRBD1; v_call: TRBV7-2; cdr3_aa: CASSRRQGAITGELFF
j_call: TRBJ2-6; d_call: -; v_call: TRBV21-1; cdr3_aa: CASSPCRTGHSGANVLTF
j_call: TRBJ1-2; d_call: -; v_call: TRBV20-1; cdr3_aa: CSAPLLGGRCGYTF
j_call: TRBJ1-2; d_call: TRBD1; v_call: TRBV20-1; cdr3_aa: CSATGQGAGGYGYTF
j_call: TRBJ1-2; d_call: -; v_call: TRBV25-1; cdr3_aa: CASSAEVWRGYTF
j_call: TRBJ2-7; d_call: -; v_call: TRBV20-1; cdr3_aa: CSARPPGLVNYEQYF
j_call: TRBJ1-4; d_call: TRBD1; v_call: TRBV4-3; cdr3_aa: CASSQGEDRGNEKLFF
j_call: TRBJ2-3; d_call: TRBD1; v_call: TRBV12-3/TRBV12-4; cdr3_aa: CASSSTGTGADTQYF
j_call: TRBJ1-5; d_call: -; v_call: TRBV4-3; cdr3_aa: CASSQDFRGPQHF
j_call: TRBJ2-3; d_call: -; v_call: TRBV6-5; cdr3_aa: CASRPTAETDTQYF
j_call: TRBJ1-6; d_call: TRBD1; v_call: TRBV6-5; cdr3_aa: CASSYDRGDSPLHF
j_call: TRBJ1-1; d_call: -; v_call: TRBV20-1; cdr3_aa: CSAKGTGVMNTEAFF
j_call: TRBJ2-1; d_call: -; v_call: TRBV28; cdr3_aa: CASSFPQGYEQFF
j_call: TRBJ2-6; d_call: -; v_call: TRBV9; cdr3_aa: CASSATGSSGANVLTF
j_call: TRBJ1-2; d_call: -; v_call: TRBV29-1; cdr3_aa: CSVEDFGEGSSGYGYTF
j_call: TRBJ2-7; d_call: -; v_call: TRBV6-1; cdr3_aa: CASSEGTWTYEQYF
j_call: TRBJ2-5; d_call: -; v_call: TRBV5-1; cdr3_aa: CASSYNPGFTETQYF
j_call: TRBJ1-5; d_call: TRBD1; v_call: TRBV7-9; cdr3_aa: CASSRGGQGQPQHF
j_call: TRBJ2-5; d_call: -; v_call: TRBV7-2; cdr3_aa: CASSSLGTSTRETQYF
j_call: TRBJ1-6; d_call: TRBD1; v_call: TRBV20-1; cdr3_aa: CSASRDRSRPLHF
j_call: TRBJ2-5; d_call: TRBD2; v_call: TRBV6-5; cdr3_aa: CASSYPTGTRTLRETQYF
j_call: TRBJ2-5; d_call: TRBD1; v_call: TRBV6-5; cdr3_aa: CASSQPGQGTEETQYF
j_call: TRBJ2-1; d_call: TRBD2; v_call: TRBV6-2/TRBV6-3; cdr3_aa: CASSGSTSGDFYNEQFF
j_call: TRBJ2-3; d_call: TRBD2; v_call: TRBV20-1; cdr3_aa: CSARDREIAGGFTDTQYF
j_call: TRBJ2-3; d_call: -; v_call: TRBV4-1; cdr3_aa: CASSQVGAGNTDTQYF
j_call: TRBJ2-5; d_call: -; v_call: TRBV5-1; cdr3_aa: CASSFPQETQYF
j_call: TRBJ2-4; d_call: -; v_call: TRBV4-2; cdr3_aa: CASSRTASAFEYF
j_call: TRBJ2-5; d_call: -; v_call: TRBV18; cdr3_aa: CASSPPTGRETQYF
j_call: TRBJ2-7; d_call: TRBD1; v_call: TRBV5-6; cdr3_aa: CASSLNRGPGQPYEQYF
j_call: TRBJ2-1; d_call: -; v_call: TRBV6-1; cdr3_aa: CASSEGPGTRKETQFF
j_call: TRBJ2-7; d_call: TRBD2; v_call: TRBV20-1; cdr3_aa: CSARVATSGPHEQYF
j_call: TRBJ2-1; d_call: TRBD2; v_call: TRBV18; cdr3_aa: CASHTPGLASISADEQFF
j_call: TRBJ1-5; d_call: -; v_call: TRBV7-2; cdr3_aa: CASRPGYSNQPQHF
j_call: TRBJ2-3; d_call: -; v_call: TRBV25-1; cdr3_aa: CASSEGGGGRIDTRYF